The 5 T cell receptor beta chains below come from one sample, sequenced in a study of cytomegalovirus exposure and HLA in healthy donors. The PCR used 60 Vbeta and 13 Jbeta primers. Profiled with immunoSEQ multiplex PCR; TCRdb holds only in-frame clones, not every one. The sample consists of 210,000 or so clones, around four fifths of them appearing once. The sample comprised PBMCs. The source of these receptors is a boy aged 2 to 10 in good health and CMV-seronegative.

The CDR3 sequence: CASSQGGGRLGGTDTQYF. In DNA form, the CDR3 reads TGTGCCAGCAGCCAGGGTGGCGGGAGGTTGGGTGGCACAGATACGCAGTATTTT. This sequence joins TRBV7-2 and TRBJ2-3; 8 bases map to TRBD2. Trimming removed 5 bases from V and 1 base from J; junction bases left unmatched: 14. The CDR3 runs to 18 residues. CDR1 and CDR2 from the germline V gene are SGHTA and FQGNSA. The full variable domain, completed using reference TRBV7-2 and TRBJ2-3, is GAGVSQSPSNKVTEKGKDVELRCDPISGHTALYWYRQSLGQGLEFLIYFQGNSAPDKSGLPSDRFSAERTGGSVSTLTIQRTQQEDSAVYLCASSQGGGRLGGTDTQYFGPGTRLTVL.

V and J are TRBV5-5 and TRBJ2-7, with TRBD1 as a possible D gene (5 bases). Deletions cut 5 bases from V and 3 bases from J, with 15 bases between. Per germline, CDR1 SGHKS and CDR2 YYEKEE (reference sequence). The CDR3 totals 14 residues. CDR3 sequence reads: CASRRGPPYYEQYF. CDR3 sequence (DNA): TGTGCCAGCAGAAGGGGCCCCCCCTACTACGAGCAGTACTTC.

CDR3 coding DNA: TGTGCCAGCAGCTCCGGGACTAGGGGCTACGAGCAGTACTTC. Protein: CASSSGTRGYEQYF. The rearrangement uses TRBV7-9 and TRBJ2-7; 8 nucleotides align to TRBD2. The V and J ends lost 4 bases and 3 bases, in that order; junction bases with no gene match: 5. CDR1 and CDR2 from the germline V gene are SEHNR and FQNEAQ (reference sequence). The CDR3 covers 14 residues.

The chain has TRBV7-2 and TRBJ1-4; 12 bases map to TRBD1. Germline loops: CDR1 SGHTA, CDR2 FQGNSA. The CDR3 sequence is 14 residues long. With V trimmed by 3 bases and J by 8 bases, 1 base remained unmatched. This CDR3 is CASSFGTGGEKLFF. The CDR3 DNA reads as TGTGCCAGCAGCTTCGGGACAGGGGGCGAAAAACTGTTTTTT.

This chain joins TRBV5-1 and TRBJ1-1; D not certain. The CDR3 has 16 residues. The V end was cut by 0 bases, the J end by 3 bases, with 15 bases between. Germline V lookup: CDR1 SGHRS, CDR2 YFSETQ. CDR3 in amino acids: CASSLGPGKLDTEAFF. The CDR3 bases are TGCGCCAGCAGCTTGGGTCCGGGTAAACTGGACACTGAAGCTTTCTTT.